This T cell receptor (beta chain) was profiled in a study of tissue T cells after allogeneic stem cell transplantation. Study results and caveats: Only a limited share of tissue TCRs appeared in blood or spleen. The study did not identify alloreactive or antigen-specific tissue TCRs, and some clones might be persisting host cells. Motif-based clustering found tissue-specific repertoire signatures shared across patients, though few clones were shared.

Data came from immunoSEQ multiplex PCR; TCRdb stores just in-frame clones and leaves some out. The data contain under 7,000 clones, roughly 47% of them seen just once; the ten biggest clones take up 6% to 8.5%. The CDR3 is 14 residues long. Unmatched junction bases numbered 2, after V lost 4 bases and J lost 3 bases. Looked up from germline, CDR1 is KGHPV and CDR2 is FQNQEV (reference sequence). Of note for this clone: Its antigen is unknown. Gene labels here are mouse ones. The CDR3 goes on 1 residue after the read ends, and that part is filled in from the germline J gene. Distinct nucleotide sequences in the sample also encode this CDR3.

Sample time point: mouse harvest day 7 after allogeneic transplant. Each mouse received 10^7 T-cell-depleted marrow cells plus 10^6 splenic CD5+ T cells by tail vein. This mouse GVHD model was MHC-mismatched B6 to BALB/c, profiled day 7 or 14. The J gene is TRBJ2-7, the V gene TRBV26, with 11 bases fitting TRBD2. This sequence originates from a female BALB/c mouse given C57BL/6 T cells with graft-versus-host disease after an allogeneic hematopoietic cell transplant. Sequencing input: gut tissue. The part of the CDR3 DNA that was read is TGTGCCAGCAGTCGTGACTGGGGGGGCTATGAACAGTAC. This encodes CASSRDWGGYEQY. In full, the CDR3 reads CASSRDWGGYEQYF.